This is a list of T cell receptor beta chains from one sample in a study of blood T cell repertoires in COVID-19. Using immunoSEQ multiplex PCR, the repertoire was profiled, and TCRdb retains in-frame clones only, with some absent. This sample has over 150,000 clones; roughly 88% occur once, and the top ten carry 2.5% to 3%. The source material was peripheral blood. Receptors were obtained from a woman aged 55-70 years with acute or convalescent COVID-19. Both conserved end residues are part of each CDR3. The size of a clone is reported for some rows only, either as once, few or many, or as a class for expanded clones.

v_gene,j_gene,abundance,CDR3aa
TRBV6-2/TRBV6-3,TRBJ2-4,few,CASSYGSSSGANIQYF
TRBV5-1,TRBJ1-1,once,CASSARGRPDTEAFF
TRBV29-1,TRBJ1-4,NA,CSALKGSSEKLFF
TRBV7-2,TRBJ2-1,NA,CASSFGSGGLNEQFF
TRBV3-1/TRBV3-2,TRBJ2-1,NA,CASSQPASSYNEQFF
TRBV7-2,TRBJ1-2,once,CASSLGAGGVQVYGYTF
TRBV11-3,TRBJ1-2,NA,CASEDREGYGYTF
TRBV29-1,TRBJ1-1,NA,CSASLTGGRYTEAFF
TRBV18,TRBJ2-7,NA,CASSPGTSYEQYF
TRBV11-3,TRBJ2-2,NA,CASSFGQGGTGELFF
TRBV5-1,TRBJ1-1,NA,CASSLARDRVNTEAFF
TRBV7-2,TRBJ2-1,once,CASSLVGVGRNEQFF
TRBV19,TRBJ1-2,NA,CASSIPQGFYGYTF
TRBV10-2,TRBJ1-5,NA,CASSDRDSNQPQHF
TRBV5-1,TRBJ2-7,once,CASSPLQSTGYEQYF
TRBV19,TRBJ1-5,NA,CASSARTGGYQPQHF
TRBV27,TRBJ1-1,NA,CASSSWTGGATEAFF
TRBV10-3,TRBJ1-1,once,CAIRPTGREVTEAFF
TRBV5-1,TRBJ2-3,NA,CASRRQGADTQYF
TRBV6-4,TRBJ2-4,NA,CASSTRTLLAKNIQYF